This TCR beta chain was sequenced in a study of T cells expressing NK-cell markers. Study results and limitations: Expanded clones of NKG2C+ T cells had an unclear HCMV specificity. More than 5 donors carried dominant NKG2C+ clonotypes that made up roughly 1.0-8% of their CD8+ T cells.

As regards this clonotype: Its cognate antigen is unknown.

Germline CDR1 reads MGHRA; CDR2 reads YSYEKL. The CDR3 runs 14 residues. TCRdb reanalyzed the 5' RACE reads, giving one entry per CDR3 protein sequence and no DNA. The sample's table shows about 410,000 distinct CDR3 sequences. The specimen sequenced was blood T cells: a sorted CD56 or NKG2C T cell subset, CD4+ or CD8+ T cells, or bulk PBMC T cells (not recorded which). This clonotype was sampled from a woman in her fifties or sixties in good health. The chain couples TRBV4-1 to TRBJ1-4. This CDR3 reads CASSPSDIDEKLFF.